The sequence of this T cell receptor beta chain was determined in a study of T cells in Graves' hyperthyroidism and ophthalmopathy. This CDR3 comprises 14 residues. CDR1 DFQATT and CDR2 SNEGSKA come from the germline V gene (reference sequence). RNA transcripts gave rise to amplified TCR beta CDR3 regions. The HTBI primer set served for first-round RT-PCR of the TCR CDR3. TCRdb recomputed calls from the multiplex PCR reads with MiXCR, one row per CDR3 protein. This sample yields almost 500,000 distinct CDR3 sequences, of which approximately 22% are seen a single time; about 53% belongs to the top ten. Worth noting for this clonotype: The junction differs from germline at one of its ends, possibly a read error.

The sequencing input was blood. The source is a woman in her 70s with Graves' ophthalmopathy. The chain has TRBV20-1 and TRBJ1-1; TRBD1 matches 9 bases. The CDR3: CSARVRTGGTEAFF. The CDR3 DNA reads TGCAGTGCTAGAGTCCGAACAGGGGGCACTGAAGCTTTTTTT.